The T cell receptor beta chain described here comes from a study of control samples from healthy donors and cancer patients (dated by TCRdb to about 2020). Deletion took 7 bases off V and 10 bases off J, with a span of 19 bases between the germline ends. From its cysteine to its phenylalanine, the CDR3 spans 14 amino acids. CDR3 DNA only is kept here, 42 bases in frame from base 1. The CDR1 and CDR2 encoded by the germline V gene are KGHDR and SFDVKD. About this clone: Its antigen is still unknown. No qualities accompany the bases; no much larger clone lies one base away.

Receptors were amplified or captured by the immunoSEQ multiplex PCR assay. Here the immuneACCESS table is served through TCRdb, limited to in-frame sequences with V and J called. Missing clones are a known gap in these copies; in checked studies unresolved V genes cover under half, and the rest lacks a known reason. The sample table holds more than 100,000 clones, of which 90% were seen once. The biggest ten clones account for almost 2.5% of the sample. The receptor comes from a man between 18 and 29 years old in good health. The sequenced sample consisted of blood. The sequence links TRBV24-1 to TRBJ2-1; possibly the D gene is TRBD1, per 5 matching bases. The nucleotide sequence is given as TGTGCCACCAGCCACCCTCCAGGGCGCAACGAGCAGTTCTTC. Translated, it reads CATSHPPGRNEQFF.